The clone carrying this T cell receptor (beta chain) was counted once. Germline values: CDR1 GTSNPN, CDR2 SVGIG (reference sequence). This CDR3 spans 13 amino acids. The ends were cut back, 7 bases at V and 8 bases at J, with 17 bases in the middle. The entry originates in a study of blood T cell repertoires in COVID-19. Study in general: Material from acute and convalescent COVID-19 was sourced from the United States, Italy and Spain. PBMCs, B-cell-depleted T cells, or T cells were the source of the cDNA or gDNA that made up the material.

As originally analysed: Amplification from reference gene primers served as the basis for estimated nucleated cell counts. The repertoire was sequenced with immunoSEQ multiplex PCR; TCRdb's copy has only in-frame clones and lacks some. V and J calls and clone size follow that table, whereas D and trimming were derived from the DNA. This table has some 150,000 clones, roughly four fifths appearing once. The chain employs TRBV30 and TRBJ1-4, with a weak D call TRBD1 (6 bases). The receptor was derived from a man older than 75 with acute or convalescent COVID-19. The sequenced sample consisted of peripheral blood. The CDR3 bases are TGTGCCTCTAAGACAGGCGGGGGGGAAAAACTGTTTTTT. Its translation: CASKTGGGEKLFF.